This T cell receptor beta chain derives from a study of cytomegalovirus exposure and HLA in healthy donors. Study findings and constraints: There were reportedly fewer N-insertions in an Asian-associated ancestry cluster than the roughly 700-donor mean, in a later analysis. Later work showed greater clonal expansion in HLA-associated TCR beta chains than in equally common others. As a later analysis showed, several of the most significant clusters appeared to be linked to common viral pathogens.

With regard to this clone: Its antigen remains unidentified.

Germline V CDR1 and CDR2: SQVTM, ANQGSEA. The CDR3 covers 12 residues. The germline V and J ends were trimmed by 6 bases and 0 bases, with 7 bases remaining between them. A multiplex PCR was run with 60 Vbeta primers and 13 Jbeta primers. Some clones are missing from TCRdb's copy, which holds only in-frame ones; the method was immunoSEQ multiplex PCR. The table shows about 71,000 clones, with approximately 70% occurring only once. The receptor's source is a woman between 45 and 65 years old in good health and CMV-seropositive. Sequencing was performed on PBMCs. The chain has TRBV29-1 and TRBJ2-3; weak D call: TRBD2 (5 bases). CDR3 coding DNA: TGCAGCGTCCGGACTAGCACAGATACGCAGTATTTT. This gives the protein CSVRTSTDTQYF.